These T cell receptor beta chains were read from a single sample in a study of long-term antiretroviral therapy in people with HIV. Generated by immunoSEQ multiplex PCR, the TCRdb table keeps only in-frame clones and is missing some. In the table there are 20,000 to 25,000 clones, approximately 85% of which are singletons. This specimen was unsorted PBMCs, taken 1.5 years after starting antiretroviral therapy. The receptors shown here come from a man aged 25-45 years with HIV. Each CDR3 is given with its conserved first and last residue. D genes are given only for firm matches. A row's size may be missing; if present it is once, few, many or a size class.

>NA|TRBV4-3|NA|TRBJ2-5
TGCGCCAGCAGCCAAGACCGGAGGGACTCAGAGACCCAGTACTTC
CASSQDRRDSETQYF
>NA|TRBV18|NA|TRBJ1-5
TGTGCCAGCTCGTCCTTCCAACGGCCCCAGCATTTT
CASSSFQRPQHF
>TRBD1|TRBV5-4|few|TRBJ2-5
TGTGCCAGCAGCCCTTCTACAGGGGGCGGAGAGACCCAGTACTTC
CASSPSTGGGETQYF
>NA|TRBV7-2|NA|TRBJ2-5
TGTGCCAGCAGCTCCCGCCACCGGGACAAAGAGACCCAGTACTTC
CASSSRHRDKETQYF
>TRBD2|TRBV11-1|NA|TRBJ2-7
TGTGCCAGCAGCTGGACTAGCGGGAGACTGTCCTACGAGCAGTACTTC
CASSWTSGRLSYEQYF
>NA|TRBV7-9|once|TRBJ1-5
TGTGCCAGCAGCTTCAATAGCAATCAGCCCCAGCATTTT
CASSFNSNQPQHF
>TRBD2|TRBV10-3|NA|TRBJ2-3
TGTGCCATCAGTCCAGCGGGAGGCACAGATACGCAGTATTTT
CAISPAGGTDTQYF
>NA|TRBV7-9|NA|TRBJ2-3
TGTGCCAGCAGCCCCCCAGATACGCAGTATTTT
CASSPPDTQYF
>NA|TRBV6-1|NA|TRBJ1-5
TGTGCCAGCAGTGAACTTGATAGCAATCAGCCCCAGCATTTT
CASSELDSNQPQHF
>TRBD2|TRBV18|NA|TRBJ2-2
TGTGCCAGCTCACCACCCGGACTAGCGGGAGCGAACACCGGGGAGCTGTTTTTT
CASSPPGLAGANTGELFF
>TRBD1|TRBV7-7|once|TRBJ2-2
TGTGCCAGCAGCTCTTCGGGACAGGACTTCACCGGGGAGCTGTTTTTT
CASSSSGQDFTGELFF
>NA|TRBV13|once|TRBJ1-5
TGTGCCAGCAGCCGAGGGTACAATCAGCCCCAGCATTTT
CASSRGYNQPQHF
>NA|TRBV27|NA|TRBJ2-7
TGTGCCAGCAGGGTTAACTACGAGCAGTACTTC
CASRVNYEQYF
>NA|TRBV5-4|few|TRBJ1-6
TGTGCCAGCAGCCCCGGGCTTAGTAATTCACCCCTCCACTTT
CASSPGLSNSPLHF
>NA|TRBV27|NA|TRBJ1-5
TGTGCCAGCAGTTTGTGGGGACAGCCCCAGCATTTT
CASSLWGQPQHF
>NA|TRBV29-1|NA|TRBJ2-2
TGCAGCGTTGCGGGAGCCGGGGAGCTGTTTTTT
CSVAGAGELFF
>TRBD1|TRBV5-1|NA|TRBJ2-5
TGCGCCAGCAGCTTAAACCCGACAGGGTCGGGAGAGACCCAGTACTTC
CASSLNPTGSGETQYF
>TRBD1|TRBV5-1|NA|TRBJ2-4
TGCGCCAGCAGCTTGGGGACAGGGGTAATGAAAAACATTCAGTACTTC
CASSLGTGVMKNIQYF
>NA|TRBV7-9|NA|TRBJ2-3
TGTGCCAGCAGCCTAGGATACACAGATACGCAGTATTTT
CASSLGYTDTQYF
>NA|TRBV2|NA|TRBJ1-2
TGTGCCAGCAGTGAAGATGGCAGCCTCGGGTATGGCTACACCTTC
CASSEDGSLGYGYTF
>NA|TRBV6-4|NA|TRBJ1-1
TGTGCCAGCAAAGGTTCCATCTCGCTCTCGGACACTGAAGCTTTCTTT
CASKGSISLSDTEAFF
>TRBD1|TRBV5-5|NA|TRBJ2-5
TGTGCCAGCAGCCGAATCGGGACAGTCCAAGAGACCCAGTACTTC
CASSRIGTVQETQYF
>NA|TRBV30|NA|TRBJ2-7
TGTGCCTGGAGTCAGGGGTCCTACGAGCAGTACTTC
CAWSQGSYEQYF
>TRBD2|TRBV27|once|TRBJ2-3
TGTGCCAGCGCCGTCGGACTAGCGGGATTAAGGGTCACAGATACGCAGTATTTT
CASAVGLAGLRVTDTQYF
>NA|TRBV9|NA|TRBJ1-2
TGTGCCAGCAGCGTAGGGTCGGGGACGCACCAAGGTGGCTACACCTTC
CASSVGSGTHQGGYTF
>NA|TRBV7-2|NA|TRBJ2-5
TGTGCCAGCAGCTTATTGACCAATTCTGAGACCCAGTACTTC
CASSLLTNSETQYF
>NA|TRBV30|few|TRBJ1-5
TGTGCCTGGAGCGGAGTATCTTTAGGCCAGCCCCAGCATTTT
CAWSGVSLGQPQHF